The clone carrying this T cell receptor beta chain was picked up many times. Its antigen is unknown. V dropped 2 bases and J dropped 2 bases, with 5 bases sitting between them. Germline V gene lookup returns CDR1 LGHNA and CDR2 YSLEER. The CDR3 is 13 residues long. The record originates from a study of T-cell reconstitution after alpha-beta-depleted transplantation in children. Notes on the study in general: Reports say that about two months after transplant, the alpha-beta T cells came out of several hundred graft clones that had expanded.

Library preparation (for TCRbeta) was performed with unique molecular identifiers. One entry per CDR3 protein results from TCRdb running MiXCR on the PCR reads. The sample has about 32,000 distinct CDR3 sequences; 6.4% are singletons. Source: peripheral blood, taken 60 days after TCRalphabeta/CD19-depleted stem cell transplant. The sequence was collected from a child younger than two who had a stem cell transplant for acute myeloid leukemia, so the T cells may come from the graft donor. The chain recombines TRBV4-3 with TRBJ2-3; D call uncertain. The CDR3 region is CASSQKVTDTQYF. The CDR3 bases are TGCGCCAGCAGCCAAAAAGTCACAGATACGCAGTATTTT.